The 2 T cell receptor beta chains given below trace back to one sample, sequenced in a study of T cell responses to AZD1222 COVID-19 vaccine. Clones were sequenced by immunoSEQ multiplex PCR, and TCRdb holds only the in-frame ones, with some missing. This sample has approximately 79,000 clones, with nearly 90% found just once. The sequenced sample was peripheral blood, obtained on day 0 of AZD1222 vaccination. The receptors stem from an adult in good health.

V and J are TRBV10-1 and TRBJ1-2, with D possibly matching TRBD1 (6 bases). The length of the CDR3 is 15 residues. CDR1 and CDR2 from the germline V gene are WNHNN and SYGVQD (reference sequence). Trimming removed 6 bases from V and 8 bases from J, with 22 bases in between. In nucleotides, the CDR3 is TGCGCCAGCAGCCCCAACCAACAGGGATGGGGAGGCTACACCTTC. It yields the protein CASSPNQQGWGGYTF.

This clone came up a few times. The gene calls are TRBV12-3 or TRBV12-4 and TRBJ2-7; TRBD1 might be the D (6 bases). The CDR3 covers 13 residues. The CDR3 here is CASSFDGTPKVWV. The CDR3 DNA reads TGTGCCAGCAGTTTTGATGGGACACCTAAAGTATGGGTC.